The 16 T cell receptor beta chains below were found in one sample sequenced in a study of shared clonotypes between healthy human individuals. Profiled with immunoSEQ multiplex PCR; TCRdb holds only in-frame clones, not every one. In the table there are some 980,000 clones, 70% to 85% of which are singletons. Sequencing was done on a sample of memory CD4+ T cells sorted from blood. Subset denoted: CD45RA-negative fraction. These receptors all come from a man between 18 and 35 years old in good health.

The CDR3 DNA reads TGTGCCAGCAGCGATATTCGGGGACTACGAGGCAATGAGCAGTTCTTC. Amino acid sequence: CASSDIRGLRGNEQFF. The chain is built from TRBV7-9 and TRBJ2-1; 7 nucleotides match TRBD2. Looked up from germline, CDR1 is SEHNR and CDR2 is FQNEAQ (reference sequence). The CDR3 runs 16 residues. V trimming: 5 bases; J trimming: 6 bases; junction bases outside the gene matches: 13.

This clone was counted many times. Different DNA sequences within this sample yield the same CDR3. The V gene is TRBV11-2, the J gene TRBJ2-1; TRBD1 matches 7 bases. CDR1 SGHAT and CDR2 FQNNGV come from the germline V gene. The CDR3 covers 15 residues. Unmatched junction bases numbered 2, after V lost 1 base and J lost 2 bases. For the CDR3, the DNA is TGTGCCAGCAGCTTAGGTGACAGGGCCTACAATGAGCAGTTCTTC. Residues: CASSLGDRAYNEQFF.

The chain combines TRBV10-1 with TRBJ1-1; TRBD1 aligns across 7 bases. Trimming removed 0 bases from V and 11 bases from J; junction bases left unmatched: 6. The CDR3 contains 13 residues. Germline assignment: CDR1 WNHNN and CDR2 SYGVQD (reference sequence). The CDR3 region has the DNA TGCGCCAGCAGTGAGTCCGCAGGGGGACGGGCTTTCTTT. This sequence encodes CASSESAGGRAFF.

The chain recombines TRBV7-2 with TRBJ1-2, with D hard to call. Germline values: CDR1 SGHTA, CDR2 FQGNSA. The CDR3 is 14 amino acids. V was cut by 5 bases and J by 3 bases, with 13 bases left in between. The CDR3 spells CASSLGGFYYGYTF. The CDR3 bases are TGTGCCAGCAGCCTCGGAGGGTTTTACTATGGCTACACCTTC.

CDR3 nucleotides: TGTGCCAGCAGTGGGACTTCCACCTACGAGCAGTACTTC. Translation gives CASSGTSTYEQYF. The genes are TRBV6-1 and TRBJ2-7; TRBD2 is a possible D gene (5 bases). CDR3 length: 13 amino acids. Trimming pared 4 bases from V and 2 bases from J, leaving 9 bases between. CDR1 MNHNS and CDR2 SASEGT come from the germline V gene.

This clone has ten or more counts. The chain has TRBV2 and TRBJ2-3; D is perhaps TRBD1 or TRBD2 (6 bases each). The CDR3 has 19 residues. Germline CDR1 and CDR2: SNHLY and FYNNEI. The germline V and J ends were trimmed by 6 bases and 2 bases, with 27 bases remaining between them. This CDR3 reads CASRGPDAKGGTSTDTQYF. CDR3 nucleotides: TGTGCCAGCAGAGGACCCGACGCGAAGGGGGGAACATCCACAGATACGCAGTATTTT.

The V and J genes are TRBV18 and TRBJ2-1; TRBD2 aligns across 11 bases. Per germline, CDR1 KGHSH and CDR2 LQKENI. This CDR3 comprises 14 residues. V gave up 3 bases and J gave up 10 bases; unmatched junction bases: 5. This CDR3 reads CASSPTSGGGEQFF. The CDR3 DNA follows: TGTGCCAGCTCACCTACTAGCGGGGGCGGCGAGCAGTTCTTC.

This clone was seen at least ten times. This chain links TRBV21-1 with TRBJ1-6; no check of the table's D call, TRBD1, against the DNA was made. TRBV21-1 is shown as a pseudogene. The CDR3 is 17 amino acids. Here the CDR3 DNA reads TGTGCCAGCAGCAAGCAAACACAGGGCTCGGGTGATTCACCCCTCCACTTT. Its protein is CASSKQTQGSGDSPLHF.

The chain couples TRBV28 to TRBJ1-6; 8 nucleotides align to TRBD1. Germline lookup yields CDR1 MDHEN and CDR2 SYDVKM. V dropped 8 bases and J dropped 6; count of bases not matched to a gene: 3. This CDR3 comprises 13 residues. The CDR3 coding sequence is TGTGCCAGCCGGGACAGGATTAATTCACCCCTCCACTTT. This codes for CASRDRINSPLHF.

The chain employs TRBV27 and TRBJ2-2; D gene unclear. Germline V lookup: CDR1 MNHEY, CDR2 SMNVEV (reference sequence). There are 14 residues in the CDR3. Trimming removed 4 bases at V and 2 bases at J, with 8 bases between. CDR3 in amino acids: CASSYLRNTGELFF. In DNA form, the CDR3 reads TGTGCCAGCAGTTATTTAAGAAACACCGGGGAGCTGTTTTTT.

The CDR3 nucleotides read TGTGCCAGCAGCTTCCGGGGGGCGGAAGAAAAACTGTTTTTT. This translates into CASSFRGAEEKLFF. The chain uses TRBV7-9 and TRBJ1-4; a possible D gene is TRBD1 (6 bases). Per the germline V gene, CDR1 is SEHNR and CDR2 is FQNEAQ (reference sequence). The CDR3 extends over 14 amino acids. Between the trimmed V and J ends, which lost 3 bases and 8 bases, there was a span of 13 bases.

This chain links TRBV5-4 with TRBJ1-2, with D uncertain. There are 14 residues in the CDR3. Germline V gives CDR1 SGHNT, CDR2 YYREEE (reference sequence). Deletions cut 0 bases from V and 2 bases from J, with 8 bases between. CDR3 DNA: TGTGCCAGCAGCTTGGTGGGCCAGAACTATGGCTACACCTTC. Its translation is CASSLVGQNYGYTF.

The genes are TRBV7-2 and TRBJ1-2; D not resolved. From germline, CDR1 is SGHTA and CDR2 FQGNSA. V lost 5 bases and J lost 7, with 20 bases in between. The CDR3 loop spans 15 amino acids. The CDR3 DNA follows: TGTGCCAGCAGCCCTCCAGGACGCGGGTTGAGTGGCTACACCTTC. This sequence encodes CASSPPGRGLSGYTF.

This chain connects TRBV6-1 to TRBJ2-2; D perhaps matches TRBD2 (5 bases). The germline V gene has CDR1 MNHNS and CDR2 SASEGT. V was cut by 7 bases and J by 2 bases, with 11 bases left in between. The CDR3 length is 14 residues. The CDR3 DNA reads TGTGCCAGCACCAGTCGGGGAAACACCGGGGAGCTGTTTTTT. It is translated as CASTSRGNTGELFF.

The chain recombines TRBV5-8 with TRBJ1-1, with D tentatively TRBD1 (5 bases). This CDR3 is built from 12 residues. Trimming shortened V by 0 bases and J by 7 bases, and 7 bases separated the two germline ends. Germline V gene sequence: CDR1 SGHTS, CDR2 YDEGEE. CDR3 region: CASSLVQGEAFF. DNA for the CDR3: TGTGCCAGCAGCTTGGTGCAGGGTGAAGCTTTCTTT.

V usage is TRBV19 and J usage is TRBJ2-1; TRBD2 aligns across 8 bases. The germline gives CDR1 LNHDA, CDR2 SQIVND (reference sequence). V shed 4 bases and J 1 base; nucleotides not matched to a gene: 9. The CDR3 extends over 17 amino acids. DNA of the CDR3: TGTGCCAGTAGTACTCAGAGCGGGAGTCGATCCTACAATGAGCAGTTCTTC. It specifies CASSTQSGSRSYNEQFF.